This T cell receptor (beta chain) appears in the sequencing data of a study of response to subunit inactivated influenza vaccine. From the RT-PCR reads, TCRdb called clonotypes with MiXCR, one entry per CDR3 protein. The data contain about 520,000 distinct CDR3 sequences, roughly 25% of them singletons. This clonotype has a handful of counts. Its antigen is undetermined. Findings of the study overall: Authors suggested few new T cells are recruited by each seasonal influenza vaccination.

Germline V gene data show CDR1 as SQVTM and CDR2 as ANQGSEA. V was clipped by 6 bases and J by 8 bases, with 13 bases between them. The CDR3 contains 11 residues. V and J are TRBV29-1 and TRBJ1-1; no definite D call. The specimen was CD4+ T cells sorted from PBMCs, collected about 5 days after vaccination. The receptor was isolated from a man aged 45-65 years who received an inactivated influenza vaccine. CDR3 amino acids: CSVQTTAEAFF. CDR3 bases: TGCAGCGTACAAACGACGGCCGAAGCTTTCTTT.